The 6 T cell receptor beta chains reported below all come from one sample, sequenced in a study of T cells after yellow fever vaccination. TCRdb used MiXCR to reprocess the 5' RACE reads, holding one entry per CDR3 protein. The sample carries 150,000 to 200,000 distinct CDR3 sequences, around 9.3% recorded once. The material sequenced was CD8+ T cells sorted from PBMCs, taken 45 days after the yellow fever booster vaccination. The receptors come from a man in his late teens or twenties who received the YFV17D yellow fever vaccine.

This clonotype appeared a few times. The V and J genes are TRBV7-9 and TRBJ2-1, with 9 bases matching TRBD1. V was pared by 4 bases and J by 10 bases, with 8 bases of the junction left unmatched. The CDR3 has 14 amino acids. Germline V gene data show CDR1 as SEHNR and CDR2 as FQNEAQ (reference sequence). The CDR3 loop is CASSSGQGLGEQFF. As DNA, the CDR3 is TGTGCCAGCAGCTCCGGACAGGGGCTAGGGGAGCAGTTCTTC.

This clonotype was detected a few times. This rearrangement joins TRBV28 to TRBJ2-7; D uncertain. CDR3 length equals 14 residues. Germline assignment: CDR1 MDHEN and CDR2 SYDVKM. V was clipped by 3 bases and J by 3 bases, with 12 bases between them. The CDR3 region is CASSFHGSIYEQYV. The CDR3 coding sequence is TGTGCCAGCAGTTTTCATGGGTCGATCTACGAGCAGTACGTC.

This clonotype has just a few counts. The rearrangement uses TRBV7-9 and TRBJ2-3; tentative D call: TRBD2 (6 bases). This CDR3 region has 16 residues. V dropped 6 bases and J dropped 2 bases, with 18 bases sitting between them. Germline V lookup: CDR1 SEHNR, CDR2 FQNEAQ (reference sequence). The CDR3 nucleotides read TGTGCCAGCAGAAAACTCACGGCGGGAAACACAGATACGCAGTATTTT. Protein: CASRKLTAGNTDTQYF.

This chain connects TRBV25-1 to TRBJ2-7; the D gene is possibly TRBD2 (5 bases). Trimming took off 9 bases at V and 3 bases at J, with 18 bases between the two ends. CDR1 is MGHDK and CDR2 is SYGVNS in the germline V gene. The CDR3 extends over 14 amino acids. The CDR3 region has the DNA TGTGCCAGTACGGACGCGACTAACCTCTACGAGCAGTACTTC. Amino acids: CASTDATNLYEQYF.

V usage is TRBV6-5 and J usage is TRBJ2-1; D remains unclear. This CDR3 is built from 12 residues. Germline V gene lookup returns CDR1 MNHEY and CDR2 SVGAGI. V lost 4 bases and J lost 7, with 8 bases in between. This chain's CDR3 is CASSSFRNEQFF. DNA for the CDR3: TGTGCCAGCAGTTCTTTCCGGAATGAGCAGTTCTTC.

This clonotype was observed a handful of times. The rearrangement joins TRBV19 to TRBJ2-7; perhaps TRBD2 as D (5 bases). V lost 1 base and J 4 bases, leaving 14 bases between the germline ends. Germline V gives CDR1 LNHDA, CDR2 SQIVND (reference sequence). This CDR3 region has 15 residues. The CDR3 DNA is TGTGCCAGTAGTATAGCTTCCGGGGAAGTTTACGAGCAGTACTTC. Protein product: CASSIASGEVYEQYF.